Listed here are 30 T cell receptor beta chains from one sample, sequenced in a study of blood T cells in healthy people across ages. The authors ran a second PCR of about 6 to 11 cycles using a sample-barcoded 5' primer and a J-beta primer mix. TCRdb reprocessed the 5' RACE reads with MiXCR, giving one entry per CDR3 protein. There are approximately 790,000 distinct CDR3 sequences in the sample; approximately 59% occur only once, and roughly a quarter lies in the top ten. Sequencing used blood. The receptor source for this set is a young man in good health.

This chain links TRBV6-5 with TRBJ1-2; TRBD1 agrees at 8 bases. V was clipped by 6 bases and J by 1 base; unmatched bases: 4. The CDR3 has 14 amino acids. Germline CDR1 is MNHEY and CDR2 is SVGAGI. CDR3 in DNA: TGTGCCAGCAGGGGACAGGCATATAACTATGGCTACACCTTC. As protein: CASRGQAYNYGYTF.

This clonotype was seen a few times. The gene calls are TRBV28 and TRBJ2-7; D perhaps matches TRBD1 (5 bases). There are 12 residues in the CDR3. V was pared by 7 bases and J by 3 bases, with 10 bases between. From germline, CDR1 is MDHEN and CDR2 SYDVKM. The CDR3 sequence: CASTGSGYEQYF. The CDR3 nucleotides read TGTGCCAGCACAGGGTCGGGCTACGAGCAGTACTTC.

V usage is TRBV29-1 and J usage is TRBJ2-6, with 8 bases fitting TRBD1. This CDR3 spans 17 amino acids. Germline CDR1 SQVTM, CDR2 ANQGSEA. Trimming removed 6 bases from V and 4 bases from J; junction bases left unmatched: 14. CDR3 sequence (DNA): TGCAGCGTCTTGATACAGGGGGTCGTAAGGGGGGCCAACGTCCTGACTTTC. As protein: CSVLIQGVVRGANVLTF.

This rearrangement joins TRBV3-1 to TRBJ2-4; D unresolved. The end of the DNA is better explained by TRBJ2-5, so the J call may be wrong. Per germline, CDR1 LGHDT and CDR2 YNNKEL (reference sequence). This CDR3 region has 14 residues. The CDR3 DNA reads TGTGCCAGCAGCCAAGAGGCCGATCGCGAGACCCAGTACTTC. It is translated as CASSQEADRETQYF.

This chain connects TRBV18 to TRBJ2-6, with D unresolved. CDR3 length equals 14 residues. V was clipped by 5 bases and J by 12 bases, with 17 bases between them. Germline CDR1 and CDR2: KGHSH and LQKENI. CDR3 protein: CASSTGRTAGVLTF. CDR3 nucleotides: TGTGCCAGCTCAACCGGACGGACCGCCGGCGTCCTGACTTTC.

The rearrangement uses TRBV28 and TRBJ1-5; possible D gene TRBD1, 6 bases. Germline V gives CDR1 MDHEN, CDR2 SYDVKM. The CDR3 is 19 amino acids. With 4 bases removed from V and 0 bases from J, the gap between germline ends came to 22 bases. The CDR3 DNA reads TGTGCCAGCAGTTCCCATGACAGGTTAGGGATTTATAGCAATCAGCCCCAGCATTTT. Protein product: CASSSHDRLGIYSNQPQHF.

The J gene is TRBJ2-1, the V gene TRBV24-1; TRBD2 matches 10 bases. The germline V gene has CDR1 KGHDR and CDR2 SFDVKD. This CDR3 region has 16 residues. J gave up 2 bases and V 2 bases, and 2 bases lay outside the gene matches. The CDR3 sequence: CATSDSGTSAYNEQFF. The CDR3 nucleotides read TGTGCCACCAGTGATTCCGGGACTAGCGCCTACAATGAGCAGTTCTTC.

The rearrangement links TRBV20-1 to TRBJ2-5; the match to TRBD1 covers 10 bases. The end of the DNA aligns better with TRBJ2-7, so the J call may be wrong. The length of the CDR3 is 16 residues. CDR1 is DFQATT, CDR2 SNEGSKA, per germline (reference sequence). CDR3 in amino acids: CSARDASGTGVDEQYF. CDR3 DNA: TGCAGTGCTAGAGATGCCTCCGGGACAGGGGTGGACGAGCAGTACTTC.

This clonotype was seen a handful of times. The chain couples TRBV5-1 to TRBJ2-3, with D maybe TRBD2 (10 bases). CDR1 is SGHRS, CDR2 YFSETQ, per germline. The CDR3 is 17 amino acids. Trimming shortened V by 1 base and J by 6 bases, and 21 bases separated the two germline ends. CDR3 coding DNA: TGCGCCAGCAGCTTGTTACAGGGGGCGACTAGCGGGGATACGCAGTATTTT. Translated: CASSLLQGATSGDTQYF.

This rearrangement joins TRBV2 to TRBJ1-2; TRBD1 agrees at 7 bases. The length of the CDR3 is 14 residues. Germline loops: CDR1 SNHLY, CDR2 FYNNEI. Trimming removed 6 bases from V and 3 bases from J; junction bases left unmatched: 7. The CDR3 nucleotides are TGTGCCAGCAGCGACGGACAGGCTGACTATGGCTACACCTTC. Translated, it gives CASSDGQADYGYTF.

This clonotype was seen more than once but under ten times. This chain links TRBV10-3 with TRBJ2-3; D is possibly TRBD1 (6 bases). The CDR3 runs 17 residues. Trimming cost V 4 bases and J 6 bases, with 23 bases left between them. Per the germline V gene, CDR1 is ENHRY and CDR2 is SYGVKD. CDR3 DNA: TGTGCCATCAGTGGCCCCCCCGGGACACTTCATAGGGATACGCAGTATTTT. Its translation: CAISGPPGTLHRDTQYF.

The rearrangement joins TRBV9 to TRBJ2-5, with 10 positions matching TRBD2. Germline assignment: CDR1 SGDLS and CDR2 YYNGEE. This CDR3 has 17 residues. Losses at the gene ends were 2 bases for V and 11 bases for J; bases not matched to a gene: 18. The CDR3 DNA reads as TGTGCCAGCAGCGTTACCTTAGCGGGGGGAGGGTCCAATGAGCAGTACTTC. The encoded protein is CASSVTLAGGGSNEQYF.

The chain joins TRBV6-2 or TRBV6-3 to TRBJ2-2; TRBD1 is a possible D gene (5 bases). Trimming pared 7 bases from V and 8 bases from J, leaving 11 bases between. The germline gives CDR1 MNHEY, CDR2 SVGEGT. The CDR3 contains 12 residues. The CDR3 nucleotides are TGTGCCAGCACTCCGCAGGGAGGGGAGCTGTTTTTT. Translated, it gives CASTPQGGELFF.

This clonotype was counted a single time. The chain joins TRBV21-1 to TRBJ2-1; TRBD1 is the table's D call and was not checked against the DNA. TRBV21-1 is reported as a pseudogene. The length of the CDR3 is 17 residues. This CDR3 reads CASSKAYRVSSYNEQFF. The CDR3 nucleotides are TGTGCCAGCAGCAAGGCTTACAGGGTTAGCTCCTACAATGAGCAGTTCTTC.

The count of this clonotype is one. CDR3 sequence reads: CASSFLGSGGGPYNEQYF. The CDR3 nucleotides are TGTGCCAGCAGCTTCCTAGGGTCGGGCGGGGGACCCTACAATGAGCAGTACTTC. The rearrangement links TRBV11-2 to TRBJ2-1; TRBD2 matches 7 bases. The J call may be in error: the DNA end matches TRBJ2-7 better. The CDR3 length is 18 residues. Germline V gives CDR1 SGHAT, CDR2 FQNNGV.

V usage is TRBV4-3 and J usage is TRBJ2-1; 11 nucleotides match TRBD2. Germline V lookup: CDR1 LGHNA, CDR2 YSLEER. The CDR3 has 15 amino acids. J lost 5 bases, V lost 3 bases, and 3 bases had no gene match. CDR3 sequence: CASSHLAGGDNEQFF. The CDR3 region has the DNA TGCGCCAGCAGCCACCTAGCGGGGGGCGACAATGAGCAGTTCTTC.

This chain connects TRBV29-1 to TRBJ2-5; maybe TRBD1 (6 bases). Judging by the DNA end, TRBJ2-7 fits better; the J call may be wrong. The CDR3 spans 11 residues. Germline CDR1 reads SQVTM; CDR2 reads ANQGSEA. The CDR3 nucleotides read TGCAGCGCCCAATCAGGGGACGAGCAGTACTTC. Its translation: CSAQSGDEQYF.

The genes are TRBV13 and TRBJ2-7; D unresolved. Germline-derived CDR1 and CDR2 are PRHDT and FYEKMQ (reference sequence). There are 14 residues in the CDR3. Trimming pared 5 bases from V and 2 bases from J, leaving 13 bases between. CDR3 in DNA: TGTGCCAGCAGCCCGGGCCCCAGAGCCTACGAGCAGTACTTC. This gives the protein CASSPGPRAYEQYF.

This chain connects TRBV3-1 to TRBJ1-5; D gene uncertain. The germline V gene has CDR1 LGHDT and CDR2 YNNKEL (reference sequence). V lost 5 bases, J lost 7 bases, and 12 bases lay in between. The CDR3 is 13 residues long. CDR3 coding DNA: TGTGCCAGCAGCACTTTTGGCGAACAGCCCCAGCATTTT. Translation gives CASSTFGEQPQHF.

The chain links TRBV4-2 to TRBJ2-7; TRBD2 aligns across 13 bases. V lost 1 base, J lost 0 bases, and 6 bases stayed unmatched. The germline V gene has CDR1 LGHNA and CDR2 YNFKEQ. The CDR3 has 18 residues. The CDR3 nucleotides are TGTGCCAGCAGCCAAGGGGGACTAGCGGGGTTCAGCTCCTACGAGCAGTACTTC. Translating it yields CASSQGGLAGFSSYEQYF.

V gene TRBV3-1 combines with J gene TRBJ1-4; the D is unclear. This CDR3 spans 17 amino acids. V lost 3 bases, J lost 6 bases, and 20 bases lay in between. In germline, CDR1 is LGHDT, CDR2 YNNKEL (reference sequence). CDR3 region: CASSHSILRAVDEKLFF. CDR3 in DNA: TGTGCCAGCAGCCACAGCATCTTAAGGGCGGTGGATGAAAAACTGTTTTTT.

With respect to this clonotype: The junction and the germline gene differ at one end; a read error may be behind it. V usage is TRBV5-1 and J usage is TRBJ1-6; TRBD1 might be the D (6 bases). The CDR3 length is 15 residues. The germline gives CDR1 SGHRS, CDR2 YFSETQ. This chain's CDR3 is CASSPRGVENSPPHF. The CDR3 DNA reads TGCGCCAGCAGCCCGAGGGGGGTGGAGAATTCACCCCCCCACTTT.

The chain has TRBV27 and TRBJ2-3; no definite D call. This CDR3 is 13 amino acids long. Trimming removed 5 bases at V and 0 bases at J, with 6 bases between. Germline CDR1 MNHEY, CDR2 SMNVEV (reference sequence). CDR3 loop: CASSGISTDTQYF. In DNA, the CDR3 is TGTGCCAGCAGTGGGATAAGCACAGATACGCAGTATTTT.

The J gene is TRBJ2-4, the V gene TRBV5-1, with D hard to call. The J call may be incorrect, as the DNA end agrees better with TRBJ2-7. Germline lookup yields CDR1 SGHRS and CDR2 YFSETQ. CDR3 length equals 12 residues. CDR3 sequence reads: CASKGNNYEQYF. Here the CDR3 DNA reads TGCGCCAGCAAGGGTAACAACTACGAGCAGTACTTC.

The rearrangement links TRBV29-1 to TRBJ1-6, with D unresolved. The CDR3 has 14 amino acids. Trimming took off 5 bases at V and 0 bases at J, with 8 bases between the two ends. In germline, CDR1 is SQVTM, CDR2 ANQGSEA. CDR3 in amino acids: CSVKESSYNSPLHF. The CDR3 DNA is TGCAGCGTTAAGGAAAGCTCCTATAATTCACCCCTCCACTTT. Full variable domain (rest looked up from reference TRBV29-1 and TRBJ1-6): SAVISQKPSRDICQRGTSLTIQCQVDSQVTMMFWYRQQPGQSLTLIATANQGSEATYESGFVIDKFPISRPNLTFSTLTVSNMSPEDSSIYLCSVKESSYNSPLHFGNGTRLTVT.

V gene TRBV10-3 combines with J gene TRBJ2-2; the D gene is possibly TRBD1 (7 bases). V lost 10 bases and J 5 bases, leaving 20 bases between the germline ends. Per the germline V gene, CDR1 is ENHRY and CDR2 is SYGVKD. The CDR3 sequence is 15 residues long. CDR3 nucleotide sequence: TGTGCCACCACCGCCCAGGGGGGAAGGACCGGGGAGCTGTTTTTT. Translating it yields CATTAQGGRTGELFF.

The CDR3 nucleotides are TGTGCCAGCATTGGTGGGGGGCTCCAAGAGACCCAGTACTTC. This sequence encodes CASIGGGLQETQYF. This chain connects TRBV2 to TRBJ2-5; D is possibly TRBD1 or TRBD2 (6 bases each). V gave up 7 bases and J gave up 1 base, with 13 bases separating them. Germline CDR1 reads SNHLY; CDR2 reads FYNNEI. The CDR3 loop spans 14 amino acids.

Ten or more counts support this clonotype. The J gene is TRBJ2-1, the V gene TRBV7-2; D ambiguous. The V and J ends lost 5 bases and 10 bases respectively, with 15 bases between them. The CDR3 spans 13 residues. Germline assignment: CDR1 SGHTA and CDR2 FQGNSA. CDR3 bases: TGTGCCAGCAGCGGATCCCATGGGCGCGAGCAGTTCTTC. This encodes CASSGSHGREQFF.

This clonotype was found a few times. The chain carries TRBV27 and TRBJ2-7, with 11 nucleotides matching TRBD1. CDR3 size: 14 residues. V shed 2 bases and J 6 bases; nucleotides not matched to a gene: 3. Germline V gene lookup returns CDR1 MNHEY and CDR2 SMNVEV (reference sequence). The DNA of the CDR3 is TGTGCCAGCAGTTTACCTGGGACAGGGGGCGAGCAGTACTTC. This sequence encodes CASSLPGTGGEQYF.

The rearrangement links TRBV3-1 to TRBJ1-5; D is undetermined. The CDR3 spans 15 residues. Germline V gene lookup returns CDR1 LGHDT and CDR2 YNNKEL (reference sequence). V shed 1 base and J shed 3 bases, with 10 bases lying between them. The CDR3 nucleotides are TGTGCCAGCAGCCAAGTCGTGGGCCCCAATCAGCCCCAGCATTTT. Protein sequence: CASSQVVGPNQPQHF.